The T cell receptor beta chain under discussion was sequenced for a study of T cell changes during pregnancy in multiple sclerosis. The table lists this clone with a few counts. Using immunoSEQ multiplex PCR, the repertoire was profiled, and TCRdb retains in-frame clones only, with some absent. The sample has around 69,000 clones, 92% seen once. The CDR3 is 15 amino acids. The germline CDR1 and CDR2 sequences are SGHTA and FQGNSA. Trimming took 2 bases from V and 9 from J, leaving 17 bases between them. The V gene is TRBV7-2, the J gene TRBJ2-1, with D tentatively TRBD2 (6 bases). Sequencing was performed on peripheral blood, taken in the first trimester of pregnancy. This TCR derives from a female donor with multiple sclerosis, enrolled in a pregnancy study. As DNA, the CDR3 is TGTGCCAGCAGCTTAAGCATCCTGCGGGATCGTGAGCAGTTCTTC. It is translated as CASSLSILRDREQFF.